This T cell receptor (beta chain) was identified during a study of blood T cell repertoires in COVID-19. Study-wide context: Collection of acute and convalescent COVID-19 samples took place in the United States, Italy and Spain. Sample material is recorded as cDNA or gDNA derived from T cells, B-cell-depleted T cells, or PBMCs.

This CDR3 has 16 amino acids. Per the germline V gene, CDR1 is SGHDT and CDR2 is YYEEEE. Trimming removed 0 bases from V and 4 bases from J, with 14 bases in between. Seattle researchers signed up patients amid active infection and tracked them longitudinally. In the original processing: Reference gene primers were amplified, and this amplification served to estimate nucleated cell counts. Sequencing was performed with immunoSEQ multiplex PCR; in TCRdb, only in-frame clones are kept and a portion is missing. V, J and clone size are taken as reported in that table, and D and trimming were inferred from the DNA itself. The sample lists roughly 57,000 clones; more than 70% were seen once.

V usage is TRBV5-6 and J usage is TRBJ2-1; D perhaps matches TRBD2 (6 bases). Sequencing was performed on peripheral blood. The TCR sequence derives from a young man with COVID-19, enrolled during active disease. The CDR3 nucleotides read TGTGCCAGCAGCTTGGTGTACCGGGGGAGATACAATGAGCAGTTCTTC. Residues: CASSLVYRGRYNEQFF.